The next 22 T cell receptor beta chains were all read from a single sample in a study of blood T cell repertoires in COVID-19 (TCRdb year 2020). The library was made by the immunoSEQ multiplex PCR assay. TCRdb took over this immuneACCESS table, retaining in-frame rearrangements with V and J assigned. Such tables are incomplete; in checked studies, under half of the missing clones stem from an unresolved V gene, and the remainder is unexplained. This sample gives 300,000 to 400,000 clones in total; almost 90% of them show up just once. The ten largest clones add up to 5.5% to 7.5% of the sample. The sequenced material came from peripheral blood. These receptors were collected from a woman aged 70-85 years with COVID-19, enrolled during active disease.

V and J are TRBV5-1 and TRBJ2-5; a weak D match, TRBD2 (5 bases). The CDR3 extends over 15 amino acids. Trimming took 4 bases from V and 5 from J, leaving 18 bases between them. Germline V CDR1 and CDR2: SGHRS, YFSETQ. The CDR3 bases are TGCGCCAGCAGCGTAGCCGGGTCTTCGGGGGAGACCCAGTACTTC. It yields the protein CASSVAGSSGETQYF.

The table lists this clone with a count of one. The chain combines TRBV2 with TRBJ2-5; D is possibly TRBD1 (6 bases). V gave up 11 bases and J gave up 1 base, with 14 bases separating them. The germline V gene has CDR1 SNHLY and CDR2 FYNNEI. This CDR3 has 13 residues. The DNA for the CDR3 is TGTGCCGGGACACCGGGGCCCCAAGAGACCCAGTACTTC. Its translation: CAGTPGPQETQYF.

This chain joins TRBV11-2 and TRBJ2-7, with 8 bases matching TRBD1. This CDR3 comprises 13 residues. Germline values: CDR1 SGHAT, CDR2 FQNNGV. After removal of 5 bases from V and 5 bases from J, the junction contained 5 bases not matched to a gene. The CDR3 spells CASSPQGEDEQYF. The CDR3 DNA is TGTGCCAGCAGCCCACAGGGGGAGGACGAGCAGTACTTC.

The count of this clone is one. The rearrangement uses TRBV27 and TRBJ1-5; 9 bases line up with TRBD1. Per the germline V gene, CDR1 is MNHEY and CDR2 is SMNVEV (reference sequence). V lost 5 bases, J lost 5 bases, and 10 bases stayed unmatched. This CDR3 comprises 16 residues. For the CDR3, the DNA is TGTGCCAGCAGTGAAAAGGGGACAGGGTTATATCAGCCCCAGCATTTT. This sequence encodes CASSEKGTGLYQPQHF.

The J gene is TRBJ1-2, the V gene TRBV7-2; D possibly corresponds to TRBD1 (5 bases). With 1 base removed from V and 1 base from J, the gap between germline ends came to 7 bases. Germline V CDR1 and CDR2: SGHTA, FQGNSA. The CDR3 covers 14 residues. CDR3 in DNA: TGTGCCAGCAGCTTAGGACAGAGTAACTATGGCTACACCTTC. Translation gives CASSLGQSNYGYTF.

The chain employs TRBV10-1 and TRBJ2-5; D remains ambiguous. The CDR3 covers 13 residues. Germline loops: CDR1 WNHNN, CDR2 SYGVQD (reference sequence). The V end lost 3 bases, the J end lost 1 base, and 6 bases lay between the germline ends. This CDR3 is CASSDNGQETQYF. CDR3 nucleotide sequence: TGCGCCAGCAGTGATAACGGCCAAGAGACCCAGTACTTC.

The chain links TRBV6-5 to TRBJ2-7, with D unclear. From germline, CDR1 is MNHEY and CDR2 SVGAGI. The CDR3 is 14 amino acids. V was shortened by 6 bases and J by 2 bases, with 14 bases between the two germline ends. The DNA for the CDR3 is TGTGCCAGCAGCCCCGATACATCCCCCTACGAGCAGTACTTC. This sequence encodes CASSPDTSPYEQYF.

This chain joins TRBV29-1 and TRBJ1-2, with D possibly matching TRBD1 (6 bases). The CDR3 contains 14 residues. The V gene's germline CDR1 is SQVTM and CDR2 ANQGSEA. V lost 1 base and J 4 bases, leaving 13 bases between the germline ends. Here the CDR3 reads CSVEANREIYGYTF. The DNA for the CDR3 is TGCAGCGTTGAAGCGAACAGGGAAATCTATGGCTACACCTTC.

The genes are TRBV7-3 and TRBJ2-7, with TRBD1 identical over 8 bases. The CDR3 is 15 residues long. Trimming removed 5 bases from V and 3 bases from J; junction bases left unmatched: 9. Germline values: CDR1 SGHTA, CDR2 FQGTGA. In nucleotides, the CDR3 is TGTGCCAGCAGCCTAGGACAGGGTGGAAGCTACGAGCAGTACTTC. Protein sequence: CASSLGQGGSYEQYF.

This chain links TRBV24-1 with TRBJ1-2; D might be TRBD1 (5 bases). Between the trimmed V and J ends, which lost 5 bases and 4 bases, there was a span of 10 bases. The germline V gene has CDR1 KGHDR and CDR2 SFDVKD. This CDR3 has 13 residues. CDR3 sequence (DNA): TGTGCCACCAGTGGGAACAGGTTCTATGGCTACACCTTC. Its protein is CATSGNRFYGYTF.

The V and J genes are TRBV7-2 and TRBJ1-1; D is uncertain. In germline, CDR1 is SGHTA, CDR2 FQGNSA. The CDR3 runs to 14 residues. Trimming took 4 bases from V and 1 from J, leaving 10 bases between them. This CDR3 is CASSSYRQNTEAFF. DNA for the CDR3: TGTGCCAGCAGCTCCTATCGACAGAACACTGAAGCTTTCTTT.

In this sample, this clone turned up a few times. This chain uses TRBV29-1 with TRBJ1-5; TRBD1 matches at 10 bases. CDR1 and CDR2 from the germline V gene are SQVTM and ANQGSEA. With 4 bases clipped from V and 5 bases from J, the junction kept 2 bases outside the gene matches. This CDR3 is built from 13 residues. The CDR3 nucleotides read TGCAGCGTTGTAGGGACAGGGGATCAGCCCCAGCATTTT. It codes for CSVVGTGDQPQHF.

This clone occurred once. The chain carries TRBV6-5 and TRBJ1-1; TRBD1 agrees at 9 bases. Germline assignment: CDR1 MNHEY and CDR2 SVGAGI. This CDR3 region has 15 residues. V lost 5 bases, J lost 1 base, and 5 bases stayed unmatched. CDR3 residues: CASSPWDRANTEAFF. DNA of the CDR3: TGTGCCAGCAGTCCCTGGGACAGGGCGAACACTGAAGCTTTCTTT.

This chain joins TRBV7-9 and TRBJ1-6; possible D gene TRBD1, 5 bases. V was clipped by 4 bases and J by 5 bases, with 9 bases between them. Germline CDR1 and CDR2: SEHNR and FQNEAQ (reference sequence). The CDR3 has 14 residues. The CDR3, as DNA: TGTGCCAGCAGCTCCGACAGCCATAATTCACCCCTCCACTTT. Translating gives CASSSDSHNSPLHF.

The gene calls are TRBV7-2 and TRBJ1-6, with 7 bases matching TRBD1. This CDR3 region has 15 residues. V trimming: 6 bases; J trimming: 6 bases; junction bases outside the gene matches: 8. Germline V gene sequence: CDR1 SGHTA, CDR2 FQGNSA. The CDR3 sequence is CASSSRQGGNSPLHF. DNA of the CDR3: TGTGCCAGCAGTTCTCGACAGGGCGGTAATTCACCCCTCCACTTT.

This clone occurred a few times. The chain has TRBV5-1 and TRBJ2-3, with TRBD2 matching 14 bases. The trim removed 4 bases at V and 5 bases at J, leaving 6 bases unmatched. The CDR3 is made up of 16 amino acids. Germline V lookup: CDR1 SGHRS, CDR2 YFSETQ. CDR3 protein: CASSPGLAGAVDTQYF. The CDR3 coding sequence is TGCGCCAGCAGCCCGGGACTAGCGGGGGCGGTAGATACGCAGTATTTT.

This chain joins TRBV3-1 (or the pseudogene TRBV3-2) and TRBJ2-2; TRBD1 might be the D (5 bases). The germline V gene has CDR1 LGHDT and CDR2 YNNKEL (reference sequence). Deletions cut 10 bases from V and 3 bases from J, with 12 bases between. This CDR3 contains 13 residues. The CDR3 reads CAIPGPYTGELFF. The CDR3 DNA reads TGTGCCATCCCAGGGCCCTACACCGGGGAGCTGTTTTTT.

The count of this clone is one. This chain connects TRBV18 to TRBJ1-2, with 10 positions matching TRBD1. V lost 4 bases, J lost 7 bases, and 9 bases stayed unmatched. This CDR3 is 15 amino acids long. The germline V gene encodes CDR1 KGHSH and CDR2 LQKENI. The CDR3 coding sequence is TGTGCCAGCTCACAAAGCCCGGACAGGGGGTCTGGCTACACCTTC. It translates to CASSQSPDRGSGYTF.

This chain links TRBV6-4 with TRBJ2-3; 7 bases are a match to TRBD1. Germline CDR1 is MRHNA and CDR2 is SNTAGT. Losses at the gene ends were 5 bases for V and 6 bases for J; bases not matched to a gene: 8. CDR3 length: 14 amino acids. The DNA for the CDR3 is TGTGCCAGCAGTCGACAGGGTGAAGGGGATACGCAGTATTTT. It translates to CASSRQGEGDTQYF.

The CDR3 DNA reads as TGTGCCAGCAGGGAGGACGGGGTGGGTGAAGCTTTCTTT. It yields the protein CASREDGVGEAFF. This rearrangement joins TRBV2 to TRBJ1-1; D is undetermined. V gave up 6 bases and J gave up 7 bases, with 15 bases separating them. CDR3 size: 13 residues. Germline V gene data show CDR1 as SNHLY and CDR2 as FYNNEI. The whole variable domain, remainder taken from reference TRBV2 and TRBJ1-1, is EPEVTQTPSHQVTQMGQEVILRCVPISNHLYFYWYRQILGQKVEFLVSFYNNEISEKSEIFDDQFSVERPDGSNFTLKIRSTKLEDSAMYFCASREDGVGEAFFGQGTRLTVV.

The V call is TRBV3-1 (or the pseudogene TRBV3-2), the J call TRBJ2-3; a possible D gene is TRBD1 (6 bases). In germline, CDR1 is LGHDT, CDR2 YNNKEL (reference sequence). The CDR3 runs to 14 residues. The V end lost 5 bases, the J end lost 2 bases, and 11 bases lay between the germline ends. The CDR3 loop reads CASSDRSLTDTQYF. In DNA, the CDR3 is TGTGCCAGCAGCGACAGGTCCCTCACAGATACGCAGTATTTT.

This chain links TRBV4-2 with TRBJ2-7; 10 bases are shared with TRBD1. Germline loops: CDR1 LGHNA, CDR2 YNFKEQ. V lost 0 bases to trimming and J lost 3 bases; unmatched junction nucleotides: 5. The CDR3 is 16 amino acids. CDR3 in DNA: TGTGCCAGCAGCCAAGAAGGGACAGGGGACGGCTACGAGCAGTACTTC. Translated, it gives CASSQEGTGDGYEQYF.